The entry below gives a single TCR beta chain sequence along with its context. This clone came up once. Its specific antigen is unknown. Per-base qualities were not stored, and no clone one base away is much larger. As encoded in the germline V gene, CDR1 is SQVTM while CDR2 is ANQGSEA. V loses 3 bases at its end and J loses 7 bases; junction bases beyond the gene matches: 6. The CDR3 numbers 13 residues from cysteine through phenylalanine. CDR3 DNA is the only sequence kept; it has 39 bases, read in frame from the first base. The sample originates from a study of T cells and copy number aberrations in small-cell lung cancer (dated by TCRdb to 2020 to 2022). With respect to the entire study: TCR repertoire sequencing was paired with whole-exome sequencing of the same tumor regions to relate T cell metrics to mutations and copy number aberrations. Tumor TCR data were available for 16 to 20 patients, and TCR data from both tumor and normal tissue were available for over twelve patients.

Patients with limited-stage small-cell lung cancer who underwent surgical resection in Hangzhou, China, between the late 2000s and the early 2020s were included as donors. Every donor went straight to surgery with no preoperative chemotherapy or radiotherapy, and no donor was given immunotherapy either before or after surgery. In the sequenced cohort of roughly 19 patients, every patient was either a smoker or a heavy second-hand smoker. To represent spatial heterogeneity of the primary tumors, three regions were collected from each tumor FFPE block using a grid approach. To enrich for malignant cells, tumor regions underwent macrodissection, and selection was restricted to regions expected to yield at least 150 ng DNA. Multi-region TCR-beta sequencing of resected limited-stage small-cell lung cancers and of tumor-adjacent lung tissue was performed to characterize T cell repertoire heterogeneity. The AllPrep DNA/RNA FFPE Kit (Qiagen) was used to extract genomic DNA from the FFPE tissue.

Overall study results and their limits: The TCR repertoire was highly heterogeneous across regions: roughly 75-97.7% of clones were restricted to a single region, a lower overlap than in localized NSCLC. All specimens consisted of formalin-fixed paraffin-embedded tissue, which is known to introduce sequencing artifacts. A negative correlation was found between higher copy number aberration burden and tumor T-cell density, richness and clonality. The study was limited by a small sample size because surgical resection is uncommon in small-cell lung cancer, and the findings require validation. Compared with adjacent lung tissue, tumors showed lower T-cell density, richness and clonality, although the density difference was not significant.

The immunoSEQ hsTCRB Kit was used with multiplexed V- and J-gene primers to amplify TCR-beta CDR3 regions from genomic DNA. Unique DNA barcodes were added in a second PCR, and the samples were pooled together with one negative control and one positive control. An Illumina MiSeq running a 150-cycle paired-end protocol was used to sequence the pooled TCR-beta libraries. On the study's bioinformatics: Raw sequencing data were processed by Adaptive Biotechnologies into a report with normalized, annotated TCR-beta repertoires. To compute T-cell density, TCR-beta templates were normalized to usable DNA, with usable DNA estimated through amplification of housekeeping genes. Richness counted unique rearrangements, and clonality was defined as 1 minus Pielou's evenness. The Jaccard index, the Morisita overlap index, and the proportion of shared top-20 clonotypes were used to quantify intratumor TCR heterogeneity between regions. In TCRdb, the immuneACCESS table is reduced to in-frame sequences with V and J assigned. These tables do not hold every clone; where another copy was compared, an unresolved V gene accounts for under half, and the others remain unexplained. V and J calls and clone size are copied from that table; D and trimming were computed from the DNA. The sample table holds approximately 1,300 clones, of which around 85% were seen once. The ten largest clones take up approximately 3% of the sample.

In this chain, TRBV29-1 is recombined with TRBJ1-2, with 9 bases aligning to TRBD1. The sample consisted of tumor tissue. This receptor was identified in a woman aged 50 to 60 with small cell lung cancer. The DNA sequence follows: TGCAGCGTTGATCGGGACAGGGCGGGTGGCTACACCTTC. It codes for CSVDRDRAGGYTF. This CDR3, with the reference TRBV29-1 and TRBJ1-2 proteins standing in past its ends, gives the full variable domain SAVISQKPSRDICQRGTSLTIQCQVDSQVTMMFWYRQQPGQSLTLIATANQGSEATYESGFVIDKFPISRPNLTFSTLTVSNMSPEDSSIYLCSVDRDRAGGYTFGSGTRLTVV.